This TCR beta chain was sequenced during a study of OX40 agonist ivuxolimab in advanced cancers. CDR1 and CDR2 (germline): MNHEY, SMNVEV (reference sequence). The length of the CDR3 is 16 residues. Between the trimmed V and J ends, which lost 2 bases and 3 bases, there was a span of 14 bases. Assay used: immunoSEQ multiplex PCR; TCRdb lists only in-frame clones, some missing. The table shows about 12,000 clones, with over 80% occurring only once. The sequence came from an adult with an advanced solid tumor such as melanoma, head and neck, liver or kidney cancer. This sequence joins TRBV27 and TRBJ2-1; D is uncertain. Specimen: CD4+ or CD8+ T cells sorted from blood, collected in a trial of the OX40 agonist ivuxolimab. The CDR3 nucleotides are TGTGCCAGCAGTTTAAGATGGCAACTGGGCTACAATGAGCAGTTCTTC. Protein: CASSLRWQLGYNEQFF.